This T cell receptor (beta chain) was captured by sequencing in a study of cytomegalovirus exposure and HLA in healthy donors. V was trimmed by 1 base and J by 2 bases, leaving 6 bases between them. This CDR3 has 13 residues. CDR1 is GTSNPN, CDR2 SVGIG, per germline (reference sequence). 13 Jbeta primers and 60 Vbeta primers were used for the PCR. Methods used by the authors: In a later analysis, of around 80 million unique beta chains, some 10 million appeared in at least two donors. Sequencing used immunoSEQ multiplex PCR; TCRdb keeps in-frame clones, though not all of them. V, J and clone size were drawn from that table, and D and trimming were deduced from the DNA. The table lists about 150,000 clones, about 71% of them singletons.

This chain uses TRBV30 with TRBJ1-5; D gene uncertain. The source of this sequence is a woman aged 55-70 years in good health and CMV-seropositive. Sequenced: PBMCs. In DNA, the CDR3 is TGTGCCTGGAGTGGGTCGGGCAATCAGCCCCAGCATTTT. Its protein product is CAWSGSGNQPQHF.